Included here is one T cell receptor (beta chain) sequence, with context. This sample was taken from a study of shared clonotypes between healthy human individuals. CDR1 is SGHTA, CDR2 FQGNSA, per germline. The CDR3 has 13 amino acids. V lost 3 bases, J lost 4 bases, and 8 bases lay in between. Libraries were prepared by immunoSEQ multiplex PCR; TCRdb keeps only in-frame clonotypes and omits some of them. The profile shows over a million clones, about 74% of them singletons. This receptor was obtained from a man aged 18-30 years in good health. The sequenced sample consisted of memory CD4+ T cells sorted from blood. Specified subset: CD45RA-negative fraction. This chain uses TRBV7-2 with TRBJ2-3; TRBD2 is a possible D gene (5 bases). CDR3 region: CASSFTSPDTQYF. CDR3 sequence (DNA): TGTGCCAGCAGCTTTACTAGTCCAGATACGCAGTATTTT.